One T cell receptor beta chain is described in this entry. What it binds is not known. The entry originates in a study of shared clonotypes between healthy human individuals. The protocol was immunoSEQ multiplex PCR, while the TCRdb copy is restricted to in-frame clones and leaves out a portion. The sample consists of roughly 600,000 clones, roughly 98% of them appearing once. Overall study results and limits: The study generally estimated greater richness for naive than memory subsets.

CD45RO-negative, CCR7-selected cells formed the naive CD8 fraction, which excluded terminally differentiated effector memory CD45RA+ cells. The CDR3 consists of 14 residues. V lost 0 bases to trimming and J lost 4 bases, with 10 bases between them. Germline V gene lookup returns CDR1 SNHLY and CDR2 FYNNEI. Sequencing used naive CD8+ T cells sorted from blood. The J gene is TRBJ2-7, the V gene TRBV2; no firm D call. The clonotype originates from a man aged 25 to 40 in good health. The CDR3 here is CASSEAWTHYEQYF. The CDR3 nucleotides are TGTGCCAGCAGTGAAGCCTGGACCCATTACGAGCAGTACTTC.